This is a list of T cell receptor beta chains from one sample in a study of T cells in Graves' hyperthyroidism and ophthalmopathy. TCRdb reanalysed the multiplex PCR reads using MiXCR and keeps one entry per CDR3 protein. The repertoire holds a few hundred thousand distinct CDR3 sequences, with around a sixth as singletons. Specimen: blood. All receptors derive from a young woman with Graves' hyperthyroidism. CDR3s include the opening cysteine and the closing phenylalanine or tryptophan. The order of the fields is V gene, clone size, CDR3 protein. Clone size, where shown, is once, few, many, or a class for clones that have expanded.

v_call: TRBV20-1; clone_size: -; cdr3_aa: CSASFGLAGVEEQYF
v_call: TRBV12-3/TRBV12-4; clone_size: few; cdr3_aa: CAGRRDRVSEQYF
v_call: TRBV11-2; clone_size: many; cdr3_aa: CASSSEGLQPQHF
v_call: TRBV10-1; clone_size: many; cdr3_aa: CASSESAGSEQYF
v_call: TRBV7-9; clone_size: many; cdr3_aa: CATTPAGGLETQYF
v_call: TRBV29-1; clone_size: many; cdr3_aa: CSVQGGQGAFNEQFF
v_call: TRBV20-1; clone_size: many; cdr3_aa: CSARIATGGNQPQHF
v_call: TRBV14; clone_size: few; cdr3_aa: CASSQDWDLEKLFF
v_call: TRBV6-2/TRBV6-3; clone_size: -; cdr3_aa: CASSTTGDIYEQYF
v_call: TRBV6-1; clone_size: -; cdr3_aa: CASRPYQGATDYGYTF
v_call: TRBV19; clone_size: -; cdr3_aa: CASSEGTGALFAGANVLTF
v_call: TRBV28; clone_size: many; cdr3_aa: CASSLAGGHNEQFF
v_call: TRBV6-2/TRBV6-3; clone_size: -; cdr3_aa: CASKDGQGHQPQHF
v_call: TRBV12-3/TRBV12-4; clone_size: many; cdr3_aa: CASSSQLTGAITEAFF
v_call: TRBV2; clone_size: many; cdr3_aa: CASMRGNNEQFF
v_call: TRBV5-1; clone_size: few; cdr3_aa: CASSFPDRLNTEAFF
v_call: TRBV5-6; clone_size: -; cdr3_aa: CASRRGSGGYEQYF
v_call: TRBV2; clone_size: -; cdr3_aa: CASSEVGVGTGGDTQYF
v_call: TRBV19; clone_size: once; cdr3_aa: CASSMGNVYEQHF
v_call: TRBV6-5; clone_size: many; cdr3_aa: CASSYREDRGHGYTF
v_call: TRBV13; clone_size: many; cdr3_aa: CASSRAVVDNEQFF
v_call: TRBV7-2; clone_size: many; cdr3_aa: CASSNRDRGEQYF
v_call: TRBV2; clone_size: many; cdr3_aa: CATTGQGTTGELFF
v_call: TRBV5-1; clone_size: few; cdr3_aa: CASSLTTSGANVLTF
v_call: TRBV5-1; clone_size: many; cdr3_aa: CASSFNRGDEQYF
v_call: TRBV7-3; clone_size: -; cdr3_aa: CASSLYGLAGGEETQYF
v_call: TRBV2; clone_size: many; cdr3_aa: CASRMGQGNTEAFF
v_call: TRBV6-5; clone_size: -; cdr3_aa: CASSYYGGNQPQHF
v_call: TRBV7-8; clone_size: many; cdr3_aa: CASRSGGRSATGGYTF
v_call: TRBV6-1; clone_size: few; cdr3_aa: CASESGSVPDTQYF
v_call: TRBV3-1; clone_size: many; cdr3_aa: CASSQGHKAEQFF
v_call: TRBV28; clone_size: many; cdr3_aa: CASSSPEGVEQYF
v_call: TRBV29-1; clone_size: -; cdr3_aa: CSVEGASGELFF
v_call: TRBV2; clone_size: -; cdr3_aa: CASTRTAGELFF
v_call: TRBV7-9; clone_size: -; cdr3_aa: CASSSTLTGRMNTEAFF